These 4 T cell receptor beta chains share one sample of origin, sequenced in a study of T-cell memory formation after mild COVID-19. A single record per CDR3 protein comes from TCRdb applying MiXCR to the 5' RACE reads. The sample includes about 260,000 distinct CDR3 sequences, roughly 17% of them seen just once. Sequencing was carried out using PBMCs or a T cell subset sorted from them (not recorded which). All receptors derive from a man between 18 and 35 years old who had mild COVID-19 (a few samples of this study predate the infection). Cell type and time point are not known.

The rearrangement links TRBV4-1 to TRBJ1-5; D unclear. Per germline, CDR1 MGHRA and CDR2 YSYEKL. Between the trimmed V and J ends, which lost 7 bases and 0 bases, there was a span of 10 bases. The CDR3 covers 14 residues. In DNA form, the CDR3 reads TGCGCCAGCACTCCCACCGATAGCAATCAGCCCCAGCATTTT. Translating it yields CASTPTDSNQPQHF.

The chain joins TRBV7-2 to TRBJ2-3; D assignment may be TRBD1 or TRBD2 (5 bases each). The germline V gene has CDR1 SGHTA and CDR2 FQGNSA. V shed 4 bases and J shed 10 bases, with 12 bases lying between them. This CDR3 comprises 12 residues. This CDR3 is CASSSDQGPQYF. CDR3 in DNA: TGTGCCAGCAGCTCAGATCAGGGACCGCAGTATTTT.

The chain joins TRBV5-1 to TRBJ1-2, with 11 bases that match TRBD1. Germline trimming cut 0 bases from V and 8 bases from J; bases unmatched to any gene: 9. The length of the CDR3 is 16 residues. From germline, CDR1 is SGHRS and CDR2 YFSETQ. CDR3 sequence (DNA): TGCGCCAGCAGCTTGGCCCGGGACAGGGGGGCCGCAGGCTACACCTTC. Translating gives CASSLARDRGAAGYTF.

This clonotype was seen a few times. The chain carries TRBV7-3 and TRBJ2-7, with D possibly TRBD1 on 5 matching bases. Trimming pared 5 bases from V and 3 bases from J, leaving 11 bases between. This CDR3 contains 13 residues. Per the germline V gene, CDR1 is SGHTA and CDR2 is FQGTGA. The CDR3, as DNA: TGTGCCAGCAGCCCCTCGACAGACTACGAGCAGTACTTC. As protein: CASSPSTDYEQYF. The full variable domain, in which reference TRBV7-3 and TRBJ2-7 provide the parts outside the CDR3, is GAGVSQTPSNKVTEKGKYVELRCDPISGHTALYWYRQSLGQGPEFLIYFQGTGAADDSGLPNDRFFAVRPEGSVSTLKIQRTERGDSAVYLCASSPSTDYEQYFGPGTRLTVT.